This is a list of T cell receptor beta chains from one sample in a study of a mutant IDH1 vaccine in newly diagnosed glioma. Sequencing used immunoSEQ multiplex PCR; TCRdb keeps in-frame clones, though not all of them. Of under 85,000 clones listed, approximately 85% are singletons. Antigens of these TCRs are unknown. Here the sequenced sample was PBMCs, taken from a glioma patient whose treatment included an IDH1 peptide vaccine. The receptors stem from a woman between 45 and 60 years old with glioma. Both conserved end residues are part of each CDR3. The D gene is left open where the match is weak. Some rows have no size entry. The others give once, few or many, or a class for an expanded clone.

V gene	CDR3 length	clone size	D gene	J gene	CDR3 protein	CDR3 DNA
TRBV19	15	.	.	TRBJ1-2	CASSIDRKGYYGYTF	TGTGCCAGTAGTATAGATCGAAAAGGGTACTATGGCTACACCTTC
TRBV7-3	14	.	TRBD1	TRBJ2-7	CASSPGTGPYEQYF	TGTGCCAGCAGCCCCGGGACAGGACCCTACGAGCAGTACTTC
TRBV19	15	.	TRBD1	TRBJ1-5	CASRLSGGYNQPQHF	TGTGCCAGTAGGCTATCAGGGGGCTATAATCAGCCCCAGCATTTT
TRBV11-2	17	.	TRBD1	TRBJ2-7	CASSVSRDRGLATEQYF	TGTGCCAGCAGCGTGTCCCGGGACAGGGGGTTGGCTACCGAGCAGTACTTC
TRBV10-2	15	.	TRBD1	TRBJ1-2	CASSETRTGVGGYTF	TGCGCCAGCAGTGAAACACGGACAGGGGTGGGTGGCTACACCTTC
TRBV7-9	15	few	TRBD1	TRBJ2-4	CASSFWTGEKNIQYF	TGTGCCAGCAGCTTTTGGACAGGGGAGAAGAACATTCAGTACTTC
TRBV5-5	16	.	.	TRBJ1-2	CASSPVPGLGGERYTF	TGTGCCAGCAGCCCCGTACCTGGGCTCGGAGGAGAGCGCTACACCTTC
TRBV5-1	14	.	.	TRBJ2-2	CASSLAGITGELFF	TGCGCCAGCAGCTTGGCCGGAATCACCGGGGAGCTGTTTTTT
TRBV5-1	14	.	.	TRBJ2-7	CASSFQGGTYEQYF	TGCGCCAGCAGCTTCCAGGGGGGCACCTACGAGCAGTACTTC
TRBV2	13	.	.	TRBJ2-5	CASSGQLQETQYF	TGTGCCAGCTCAGGACAGCTACAAGAGACCCAGTACTTC
TRBV4-1	14	.	.	TRBJ1-6	CASSPTRGNSPLHF	TGCGCCAGCAGCCCGACCAGGGGTAATTCACCCCTCCACTTT
TRBV5-1	15	.	TRBD1	TRBJ1-6	CASSFRGLNNSPLHF	TGCGCCAGCAGCTTCAGGGGGCTTAATAATTCACCCCTCCACTTT